The T cell receptor beta chain described here comes from a study of T-cell memory formation after mild COVID-19. Study as a whole: TCR clusters showed largely donor specificity.

This clonotype was counted a few times. In TCRdb, the 5' RACE reads were re-called with MiXCR into one record per CDR3 protein. The repertoire has about 16,000 distinct CDR3 sequences, approximately 23% of them found once; the top ten carry 50% to 60%. Input material: PBMCs or a T cell subset sorted from them (not recorded which). The receptor was derived from a man younger than 35 who had mild COVID-19 (a few samples of this study predate the infection). Cell type and time point are not known.

The CDR3 nucleotides are TGTGCCAGCAGTTACTCGAGGGGACAGGGGCGTAGGACTAATGAAAAACTGTTTTTT. Protein sequence: CASSYSRGQGRRTNEKLFF. The chain uses TRBV6-6 and TRBJ1-4, with TRBD1 identical over 10 bases. Germline CDR1 reads MNHNY; CDR2 reads SVGAGI (reference sequence). The CDR3 spans 19 residues. V dropped 0 bases and J dropped 2; count of bases not matched to a gene: 9.